This T cell receptor (beta chain) appears in the sequencing data of a study of blood T cell repertoires in COVID-19. Study summary: Samples of COVID-19 (acute and convalescent) were obtained from the United States, Italy and Spain. Sample material is recorded as cDNA or gDNA derived from T cells, B-cell-depleted T cells, or PBMCs.

Per the authors' pipeline: Estimation of nucleated cell counts was performed using reference gene primer amplification. Sequencing used immunoSEQ multiplex PCR; TCRdb keeps in-frame clones, though not all of them. D and trimming come from the DNA, and the V and J calls and clone size come from that table. Counted here are under 250,000 clones, 80% to 90% occurring once; the ten biggest clones make up 3.7%. Participant-reported clinical history was the basis for cohort assignment. V lost 5 bases to trimming and J lost 3 bases, with 13 bases between them. Germline values: CDR1 MGHRA, CDR2 YSYEKL. This CDR3 is 15 amino acids long.

The chain couples TRBV4-1 to TRBJ1-4; D is perhaps TRBD1 (6 bases). This TCR was recovered from a woman in her thirties who had been exposed to COVID-19. Sequencing was carried out using PBMCs or T cells enriched from blood (not recorded which). This CDR3 reads CASSFRQESNEKLFF. Written as DNA, the CDR3 is TGCGCCAGCAGCTTCCGACAGGAGTCTAATGAAAAACTGTTTTTT.